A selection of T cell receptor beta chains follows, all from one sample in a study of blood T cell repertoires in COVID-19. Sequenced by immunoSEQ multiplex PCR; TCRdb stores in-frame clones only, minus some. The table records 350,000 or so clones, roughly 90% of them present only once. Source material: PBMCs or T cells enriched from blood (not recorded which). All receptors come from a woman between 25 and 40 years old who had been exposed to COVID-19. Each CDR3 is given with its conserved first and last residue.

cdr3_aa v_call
CAWSEGSGTVRGNEQFF TRBV30
CASSDTGQGAGETQYF TRBV5-1
CASSSTWGSTAQYF TRBV27
CASSTYSFSGANVLTF TRBV27
CASSPPLAGGNNEQFF TRBV10-1
CASSIGVGQYF TRBV11-2
CASSLSPGGWQYF TRBV7-2
CASSLGPGTAPAEAFF TRBV7-2
CSAEGQSDTQYF TRBV29-1
CASSLGVGTVQETQYF TRBV7-7
CASSLTGGAGNGYTF TRBV25-1
CALRAPSDEQFF TRBV6-5
CASRADISPLHF TRBV2
CATSRLAGFEAYEQYF TRBV27
CASSLRGEQYF TRBV11-1
CASGSGYTF TRBV19
CASSPGEGSTEAFF TRBV5-1
CAINGGLAGDYEQYF TRBV10-3
CASSKGPGLQLANYGYTF TRBV5-8
CASSEHRGNSPLHF TRBV6-1
CACGGSEREQYF TRBV5-4
CASSSGAGETDTQYF TRBV7-9
CASSSSGGSSYEQYF TRBV11-3
CASSLGGTVLNTGELFF TRBV7-7
CSALREARLPF TRBV20-1
CASSSVAVNTGELFF TRBV7-9
CASSFQGNQETQYF TRBV28
CASSGSSGTKHYNEQFF TRBV10-1
CASSDSRAGGGYTF TRBV2
CASSFTSYGYTF TRBV12-3/TRBV12-4
CASSQGGREKFF TRBV3-1/TRBV3-2
CASSPPEGGEVRGYTF TRBV4-1